Shown below are 27 T cell receptor beta chains from a single sample sequenced in a study of blood T cells in healthy people across ages. Sample-barcoded 5' priming and a J-beta primer mix drove a second PCR of about 6 to 12 cycles. TCRdb fed the 5' RACE reads into MiXCR, producing one record per CDR3 protein. The sample shows hundreds of thousands of distinct CDR3 sequences, around two thirds of them seen only once. Specimen: blood. The receptors were sampled from a young man in good health.

This clonotype was observed once. The gene calls are TRBV5-1 and TRBJ2-1; 11 nucleotides align to TRBD2. This CDR3 has 14 residues. With 4 bases clipped from V and 9 bases from J, the junction kept 6 bases outside the gene matches. Germline CDR1 and CDR2: SGHRS and YFSETQ. CDR3 protein: CASSVPSGGTEQFF. The DNA for the CDR3 is TGCGCCAGCAGCGTACCTAGCGGGGGGACTGAGCAGTTCTTC.

The rearrangement uses TRBV6-5 and TRBJ1-1; maybe TRBD1 (6 bases). Trimming took off 5 bases at V and 5 bases at J, with 18 bases between the two ends. Per the germline V gene, CDR1 is MNHEY and CDR2 is SVGAGI. This CDR3 spans 15 amino acids. CDR3 DNA: TGTGCCAGCAGTCGGCCCCGACAGGCCGGGACTGAAGCTTTCTTT. Translation: CASSRPRQAGTEAFF.

The chain employs TRBV6-1 and TRBJ1-6; 8 nucleotides line up with TRBD1. Looked up from germline, CDR1 is MNHNS and CDR2 is SASEGT. This CDR3 contains 14 residues. Unmatched junction bases numbered 3, after V lost 6 bases and J lost 5 bases. The CDR3 DNA follows: TGTGCCAGCAGGGACAGGGATGATAATTCACCCCTCCACTTT. It encodes CASRDRDDNSPLHF.

CDR3 sequence reads: CASRAIVPEAFF. For the CDR3, the DNA is TGTGCCAGCAGAGCTATAGTCCCTGAAGCTTTCTTT. The rearrangement joins TRBV2 to TRBJ1-1; D is undetermined. CDR1 is SNHLY and CDR2 is FYNNEI in the germline V gene. The CDR3 covers 12 residues. Trimming stripped 6 bases from V and 6 bases from J, with 11 bases between.

This chain uses TRBV12-3 or TRBV12-4 with TRBJ1-4; TRBD1 is a possible D gene (6 bases). CDR3 length equals 14 residues. Trimming removed 3 bases at V and 3 bases at J, with 8 bases between. The CDR3 nucleotides are TGTGCCAGCAGTTTGGGGGCGTCTAATGAAAAACTGTTTTTT. This sequence encodes CASSLGASNEKLFF.

This chain joins TRBV4-1 and TRBJ2-7; D is perhaps TRBD2 (5 bases). Gene TRBJ2-5 matches the end of the DNA better, so the J call may be wrong. Germline V CDR1 and CDR2: MGHRA, YSYEKL. The CDR3 is 14 residues long. The CDR3 region is CASSQEVRGETQYF. Written as DNA, the CDR3 is TGCGCCAGCAGCCAAGAAGTCCGAGGGGAGACCCAGTACTTC.

The genes are TRBV7-3 and TRBJ2-1; the match to TRBD1 covers 8 bases. Losses at the gene ends were 5 bases for V and 0 bases for J; bases not matched to a gene: 3. The CDR3 sequence is 15 residues long. Germline V gene sequence: CDR1 SGHTA, CDR2 FQGTGA. CDR3 DNA sequence: TGTGCCAGCAGCAGGACAGGGCCCTCCTACAATGAGCAGTTCTTC. Translating gives CASSRTGPSYNEQFF.

About this clonotype: One end of the junction does not line up with germline, which may come from a read error. The chain joins TRBV7-2 to TRBJ2-1, with D uncertain. The CDR3 is made up of 13 amino acids. Germline-derived CDR1 and CDR2 are SGHTA and FQGNSA. The CDR3, as DNA: TGTGTCAGCAGCGTAGTAACAGACAATGAGCAGTTCTTT. Translating gives CVSSVVTDNEQFF.

This clonotype was observed a few times. This sequence joins TRBV27 and TRBJ2-1; a possible D gene is TRBD2 (6 bases). Germline CDR1 reads MNHEY; CDR2 reads SMNVEV (reference sequence). The CDR3 contains 14 residues. V lost 6 bases and J 0 bases, leaving 9 bases between the germline ends. The CDR3 reads CASRGLSSYNEQFF. CDR3 nucleotide sequence: TGTGCCAGCAGAGGACTAAGCTCCTACAATGAGCAGTTCTTC.

CDR3 sequence reads: CSASGAWTDTQYF. CDR3 bases: TGCAGTGCTAGCGGAGCGTGGACAGATACGCAGTATTTT. The chain uses TRBV20-1 and TRBJ2-3; D uncertain. CDR1 DFQATT and CDR2 SNEGSKA come from the germline V gene (reference sequence). The CDR3 is 13 residues long. The V and J ends lost 3 bases and 3 bases respectively, with 10 bases between them.

The DNA of the CDR3 is TGTGCCAGCAGCTCTTCCGGGCCCCTTCTCCTCACAGATACGCAGTATTTT. As protein: CASSSSGPLLLTDTQYF. The J gene is TRBJ2-3, the V gene TRBV7-3, with D unclear. Per the germline V gene, CDR1 is SGHTA and CDR2 is FQGTGA. Trimming took 4 bases from V and 2 from J, leaving 19 bases between them. CDR3 size: 17 residues.

The CDR3 sequence is CSGGQTNTEAFF. CDR3 bases: TGCAGTGGTGGACAGACGAACACTGAAGCTTTCTTT. The chain uses TRBV20-1 and TRBJ1-1; the D gene is possibly TRBD1 (6 bases). Trimming removed 7 bases at V and 1 base at J, with 10 bases between. There are 12 residues in the CDR3. CDR1 is DFQATT, CDR2 SNEGSKA, per germline (reference sequence).

CDR3 in amino acids: CSARVPGLAGGLDNEQFF. In DNA form, the CDR3 reads TGCAGTGCTCGGGTCCCGGGACTGGCGGGGGGGCTGGACAATGAGCAGTTCTTC. This chain connects TRBV20-1 to TRBJ2-1; 9 bases match TRBD2. Trimming at V came to 5 bases and at J to 5 bases, leaving 19 bases not matched to a gene. The CDR3 loop spans 18 amino acids. The germline V gene has CDR1 DFQATT and CDR2 SNEGSKA (reference sequence).

The chain combines TRBV9 with TRBJ1-6; D is unclear. This CDR3 has 15 amino acids. Trimming stripped 1 base from V and 2 bases from J, with 7 bases between. Germline V gene lookup returns CDR1 SGDLS and CDR2 YYNGEE. CDR3 sequence reads: CASSVRQAYNSPLHF. CDR3 DNA: TGTGCCAGCAGCGTACGTCAGGCCTATAATTCACCCCTCCACTTT.

This CDR3 reads CASNQGSTGELFF. Here the CDR3 DNA reads TGTGCCAGCAATCAGGGTTCTACCGGGGAGCTGTTTTTT. This chain links TRBV7-2 with TRBJ2-2; D might be TRBD1 (5 bases). The length of the CDR3 is 13 residues. V was cut by 7 bases and J by 5 bases, with 11 bases left in between. The germline V gene encodes CDR1 SGHTA and CDR2 FQGNSA.

The chain couples TRBV4-3 to TRBJ2-7, with TRBD1 identical over 7 bases. V lost 3 bases to trimming and J lost 0 bases; unmatched junction nucleotides: 11. Germline V gene data show CDR1 as LGHNA and CDR2 as YSLEER. CDR3 size: 17 residues. The CDR3 spells CASSQGTQGPLSYEQYF. Written as DNA, the CDR3 is TGCGCCAGCAGCCAGGGGACACAGGGGCCCCTCTCCTACGAGCAGTACTTC.

The chain combines TRBV12-3 or TRBV12-4 with TRBJ2-1; the match to TRBD2 covers 8 bases. The CDR3 is made up of 15 amino acids. The junction had 17 bases not matched to a gene; V was cut back by 10 bases and J by 9 bases. This CDR3 is CATIGGQAGVAEQFF. CDR3 DNA sequence: TGTGCCACCATTGGAGGGCAAGCGGGGGTCGCTGAGCAGTTCTTC.

This clonotype was counted a single time. V is TRBV7-3 and J is TRBJ1-1, with 8 bases that match TRBD1. This CDR3 spans 16 amino acids. The J segment lost 4 bases and the V segment lost 5 bases, leaving 12 bases of the junction unmatched. Germline V CDR1 and CDR2: SGHTA, FQGTGA. CDR3: CASSLIQGGTGTEAFF. In DNA form, the CDR3 reads TGTGCCAGCAGCCTCATACAGGGGGGCACGGGCACTGAAGCTTTCTTT.

Notes on this clonotype: Given a much more abundant clone one base away, this may be a read error. The CDR3 is CASSFGTGDEKLFF. In DNA, the CDR3 is TGCGCCAGCAGCTTCGGGACAGGGGATGAAAAACTGTTTTTT. The V gene is TRBV5-1, the J gene TRBJ1-4; 10 bases match TRBD1. Per the germline V gene, CDR1 is SGHRS and CDR2 is YFSETQ. V was clipped by 2 bases and J by 6 bases; unmatched bases: 1. The CDR3 covers 14 residues.

This chain uses TRBV20-1 with TRBJ2-1, with TRBD2 identical over 8 bases. The CDR3 has 11 amino acids. Germline assignment: CDR1 DFQATT and CDR2 SNEGSKA (reference sequence). J was trimmed by 9 bases and V by 6 bases; bases with no gene match: 4. DNA of the CDR3: TGCAGTGCCGATCGGGAGGGTGAGCAGTTCTTC. Residues: CSADREGEQFF.

The chain carries TRBV18 and TRBJ2-5; D is unresolved. This CDR3 contains 14 residues. Trimming removed 5 bases at V and 1 base at J, with 11 bases between. In germline, CDR1 is KGHSH, CDR2 LQKENI. Written as DNA, the CDR3 is TGTGCCAGCTCATCAGACCCCGGCCAAGAGACCCAGTACTTC. Amino acids: CASSSDPGQETQYF.

This rearrangement joins TRBV29-1 to TRBJ1-1; D perhaps matches TRBD1 (5 bases). This CDR3 is built from 11 residues. Per the germline V gene, CDR1 is SQVTM and CDR2 is ANQGSEA. The ends were cut back, 2 bases at V and 5 bases at J, with 6 bases in the middle. CDR3 sequence (DNA): TGCAGCGTTGAATGGGGGACTGAAGCTTTCTTT. Protein product: CSVEWGTEAFF.

The chain joins TRBV24-1 to TRBJ2-3, with 8 bases aligning to TRBD1. Germline-derived CDR1 and CDR2 are KGHDR and SFDVKD. CDR3 size: 18 residues. The ends lost 4 bases at V and 6 bases at J; junction bases unmatched: 17. The CDR3: CATSDVAQGIGTGDTQYF. The CDR3 region has the DNA TGTGCCACCAGTGACGTGGCCCAGGGGATAGGGACAGGTGATACGCAGTATTTT.

The gene calls are TRBV6-2 or TRBV6-3 and TRBJ2-6; D perhaps matches TRBD2 (6 bases). Trimming removed 7 bases from V and 1 base from J, with 11 bases in between. Germline CDR1 reads MNHEY; CDR2 reads SVGEGT. This CDR3 is 15 amino acids long. The CDR3 bases are TGTGCCAGCACCGGGGGACGATCTGGGGCCAACGTCCTGACTTTC. Translating gives CASTGGRSGANVLTF.

The gene calls are TRBV3-1 and TRBJ1-1, with 7 bases that match TRBD1. The CDR3 consists of 15 residues. Germline trimming cut 4 bases from V and 4 bases from J; bases unmatched to any gene: 9. Per the germline V gene, CDR1 is LGHDT and CDR2 is YNNKEL (reference sequence). The CDR3 region is CASSPSVTGSTEAFF. CDR3 DNA: TGTGCCAGCAGCCCATCTGTGACAGGGTCCACTGAAGCTTTCTTT.

The chain employs TRBV7-9 and TRBJ2-7; the D gene could be TRBD1 or TRBD2 (6 bases each). The DNA end is a closer match to TRBJ2-5, so the J assignment may be wrong. CDR1 is SEHNR and CDR2 is FQNEAQ in the germline V gene (reference sequence). The CDR3 consists of 14 residues. CDR3: CASGDLGGRETQYF. DNA for the CDR3: TGTGCCAGCGGCGACTTGGGGGGCAGGGAGACCCAGTACTTC.

V and J are TRBV6-4 and TRBJ2-7; 9 bases fit TRBD2. Germline-derived CDR1 and CDR2 are MRHNA and SNTAGT. Trimming removed 3 bases from V and 3 bases from J; junction bases left unmatched: 6. The CDR3 spans 15 residues. CDR3 residues: CASSEGPSGVYEQYF. CDR3 in DNA: TGTGCCAGCAGTGAGGGACCTAGCGGGGTCTACGAGCAGTACTTC.